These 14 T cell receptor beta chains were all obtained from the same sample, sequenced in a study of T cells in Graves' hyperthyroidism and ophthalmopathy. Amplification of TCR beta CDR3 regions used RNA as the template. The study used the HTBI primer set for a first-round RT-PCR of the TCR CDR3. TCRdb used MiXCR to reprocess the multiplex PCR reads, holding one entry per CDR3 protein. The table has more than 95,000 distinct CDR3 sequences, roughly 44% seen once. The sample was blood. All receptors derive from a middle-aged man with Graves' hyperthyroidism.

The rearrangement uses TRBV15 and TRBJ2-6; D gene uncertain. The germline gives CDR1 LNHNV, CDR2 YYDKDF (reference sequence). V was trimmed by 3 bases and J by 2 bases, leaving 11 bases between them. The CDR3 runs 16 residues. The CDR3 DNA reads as TGTGCCACCAGCAGTTATAGTAGGGCTGGGGCCAACGTCCTGACTTTC. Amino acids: CATSSYSRAGANVLTF.

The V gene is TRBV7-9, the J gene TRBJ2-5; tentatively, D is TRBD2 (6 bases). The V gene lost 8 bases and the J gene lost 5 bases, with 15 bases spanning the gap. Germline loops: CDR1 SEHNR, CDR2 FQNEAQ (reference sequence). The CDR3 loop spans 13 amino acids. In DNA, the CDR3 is TGTGCCAGCTGCACGGGAGAGGGCGAGACCCAGTACTTC. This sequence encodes CASCTGEGETQYF.

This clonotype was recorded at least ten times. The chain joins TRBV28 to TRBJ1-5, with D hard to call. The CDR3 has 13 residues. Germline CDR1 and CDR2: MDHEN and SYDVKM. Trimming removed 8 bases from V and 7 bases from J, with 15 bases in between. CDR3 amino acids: CASGPENYQPQHF. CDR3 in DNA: TGTGCCAGCGGCCCCGAGAACTACCAGCCCCAGCATTTT.

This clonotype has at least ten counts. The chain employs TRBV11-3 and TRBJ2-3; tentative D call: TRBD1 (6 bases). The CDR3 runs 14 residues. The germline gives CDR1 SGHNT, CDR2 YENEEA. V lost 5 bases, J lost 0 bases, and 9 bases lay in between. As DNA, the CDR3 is TGTGCCAGCAGCAAACAGGGTAGCACAGATACGCAGTATTTT. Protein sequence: CASSKQGSTDTQYF.

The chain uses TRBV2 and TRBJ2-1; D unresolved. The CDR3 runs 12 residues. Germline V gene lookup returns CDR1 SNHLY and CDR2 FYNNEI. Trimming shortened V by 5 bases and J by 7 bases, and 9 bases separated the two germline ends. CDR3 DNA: TGTGCCAGCAGTTTCCGCAGAAATGAGCAGTTCTTC. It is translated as CASSFRRNEQFF.

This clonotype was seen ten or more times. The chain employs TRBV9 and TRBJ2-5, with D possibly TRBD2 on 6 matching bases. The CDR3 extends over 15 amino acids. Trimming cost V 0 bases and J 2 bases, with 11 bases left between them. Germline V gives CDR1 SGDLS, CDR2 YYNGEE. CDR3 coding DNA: TGTGCCAGCAGCGTAGAGGGGAGCGGGCAAGAGACCCAGTACTTC. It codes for CASSVEGSGQETQYF.

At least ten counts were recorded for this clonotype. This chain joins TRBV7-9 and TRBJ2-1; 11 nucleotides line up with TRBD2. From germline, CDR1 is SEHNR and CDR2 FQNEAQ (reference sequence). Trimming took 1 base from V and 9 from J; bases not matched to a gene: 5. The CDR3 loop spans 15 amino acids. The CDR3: CASSLGVAGGREQFF. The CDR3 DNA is TGTGCCAGCAGCTTAGGGGTAGCGGGGGGGCGTGAGCAGTTCTTC. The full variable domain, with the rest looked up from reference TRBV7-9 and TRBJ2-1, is DTGVSQNPRHKITKRGQNVTFRCDPISEHNRLYWYRQTLGQGPEFLTYFQNEAQLEKSRLLSDRFSAERPKGSFSTLEIQRTEQGDSAMYLCASSLGVAGGREQFFGPGTRLTVL.

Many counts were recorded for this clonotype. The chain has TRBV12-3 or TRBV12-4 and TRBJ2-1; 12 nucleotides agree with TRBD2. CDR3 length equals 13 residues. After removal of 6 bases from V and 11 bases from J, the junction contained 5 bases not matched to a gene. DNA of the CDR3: TGTGCCAGCAGACCGCTAGCGGGGGGGCAGCAGTTCTTC. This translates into CASRPLAGGQQFF.

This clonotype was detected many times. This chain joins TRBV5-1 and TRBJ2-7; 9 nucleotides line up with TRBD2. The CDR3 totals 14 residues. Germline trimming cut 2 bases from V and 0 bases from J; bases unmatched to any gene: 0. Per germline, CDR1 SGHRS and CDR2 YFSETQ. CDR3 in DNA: TGCGCCAGCAGCTTAGCGGGGGGCTCCTACGAGCAGTACTTC. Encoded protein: CASSLAGGSYEQYF.

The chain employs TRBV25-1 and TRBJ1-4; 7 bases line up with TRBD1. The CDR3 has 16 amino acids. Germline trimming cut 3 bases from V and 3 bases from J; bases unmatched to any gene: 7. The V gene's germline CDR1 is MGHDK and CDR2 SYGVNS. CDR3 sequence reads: CASSEERGHPNEKLFF. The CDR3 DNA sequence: TGTGCCAGCAGTGAGGAAAGGGGGCATCCTAATGAAAAACTGTTTTTT.

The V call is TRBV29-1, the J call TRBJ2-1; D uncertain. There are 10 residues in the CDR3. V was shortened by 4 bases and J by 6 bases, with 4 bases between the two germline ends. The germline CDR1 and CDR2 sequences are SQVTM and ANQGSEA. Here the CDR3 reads CSVGANEQFF. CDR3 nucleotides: TGCAGCGTTGGGGCCAATGAGCAGTTCTTC.

The DNA for the CDR3 is TGTGCCAGCAGGATAACCAGGGGGCGGAATTCACCCCTCCACTTT. This gives the protein CASRITRGRNSPLHF. The V gene is TRBV2, the J gene TRBJ1-6; 8 nucleotides match TRBD1. Germline V gene lookup returns CDR1 SNHLY and CDR2 FYNNEI. This CDR3 is 15 amino acids long. V gave up 6 bases and J gave up 7 bases; unmatched junction bases: 8.

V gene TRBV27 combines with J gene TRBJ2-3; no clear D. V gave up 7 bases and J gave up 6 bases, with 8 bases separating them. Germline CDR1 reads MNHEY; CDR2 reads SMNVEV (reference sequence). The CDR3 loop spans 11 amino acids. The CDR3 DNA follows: TGTGCCAGCACCGGAAGGGATACGCAGTATTTT. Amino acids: CASTGRDTQYF.

The CDR3 sequence: CASSEGPGETGELFF. DNA for the CDR3: TGTGCCAGCAGTGAAGGTCCAGGGGAAACCGGGGAGCTGTTTTTT. The chain joins TRBV6-4 to TRBJ2-2; a possible D gene is TRBD1 (6 bases). Trimming removed 3 bases at V and 5 bases at J, with 13 bases between. Germline V lookup: CDR1 MRHNA, CDR2 SNTAGT. This CDR3 is 15 amino acids long.